This T cell receptor (beta chain) emerged from a study of beta chain features in type 1 diabetes. Expressed TCRB transcripts were sequenced, since all the RNA that had been isolated was reverse transcribed. Only in-frame clones appear in the TCRdb table, and some are missing; sequencing was by immunoSEQ multiplex PCR. The sample lists roughly 330,000 clones; approximately 10% were seen once. Trimming shortened V by 0 bases and J by 3 bases, and 11 bases separated the two germline ends. Germline V gene lookup returns CDR1 SGHTS and CDR2 YDEGEE. The CDR3 spans 15 residues. This TCR was sampled from a woman aged 25 to 45 in good health. The rearrangement uses TRBV5-8 and TRBJ2-3, with D hard to call. The specimen sequenced was naive CD4+ T cells from blood. The CDR3 nucleotides are TGTGCCAGCAGCTTGGGCTACAAAGCGACAGATACGCAGTATTTT. Amino acid sequence: CASSLGYKATDTQYF.